This T cell receptor (beta chain) appears in the sequencing data of a study of siplizumab effects on memory and regulatory T cells. For the study at large: The mixed lymphocyte reactions, run in pairs, contained siplizumab at 0.8 to 1 ug/mL or no drug.

The CDR3 runs 12 residues. V shed 5 bases, J shed 16 bases, and the junction held 8 bases outside the gene matches. The germline V gene has CDR1 SGHNT and CDR2 YENEEA. Overall study findings and caveats: Memory cells seemed less diverse than naive T cells, which seemed major alloresponse contributors.

This clone was seen only a few times. Its antigen is not identified. The study assayed 95,000 to 100,000 TCR templates per sample. Sequenced by immunoSEQ multiplex PCR; TCRdb stores in-frame clones only, minus some. Of roughly 14,000 clones in the sample, 49% were seen once. Mixed lymphocyte reaction cells were cocultured at 37°C for 6 to 7 days. J is TRBJ2-1 and V is TRBV11-3; TRBD2 agrees at 10 bases. The sequence derives from a human donor in good health; the cells came from an allogeneic mixed lymphocyte reaction. The sample comprised CFSE-low (dividing) CD4+ T cells sorted from an allogeneic mixed lymphocyte reaction. CDR3 in DNA: TGTGCCAGCAGCCACGCCGGGACTAGCGATTTCTTC. This translates into CASSHAGTSDFF. Combining the CDR3 with reference TRBV11-3 and TRBJ2-1 gives the whole variable domain EAGVVQSPRYKIIEKKQPVAFWCNPISGHNTLYWYLQNLGQGPELLIRYENEEAVDDSQLPKDRFSAERLKGVDSTLKIQPAELGDSAVYLCASSHAGTSDFFGPGTRLTVL.